The 15 T cell receptor beta chains listed next were all sequenced from one sample in a study of Ad26.COV2.S vaccination and SARS-CoV-2 variants. Method: immunoSEQ multiplex PCR; TCRdb's copy keeps in-frame clones and lacks some. Of some 250,000 clones listed, approximately 87% were seen once; the top ten hold about 11%. Treatment given: roughly 18 received Ad26.COV2.S at low or high dose, single or two shots; roughly five received placebo; per-sample allocation not given. Day 63 after the first injection of vaccine or placebo was the sampling time. The sample consisted of peripheral blood, taken in a trial of Ad26.COV2.S vaccine versus placebo. The source is a person aged 18 to 59 who received the Ad26.COV2.S COVID-19 vaccine or a placebo.

The rearrangement joins TRBV9 to TRBJ1-1, with a tentative D call TRBD1 (6 bases). The germline V and J ends were trimmed by 0 bases and 7 bases, with 16 bases remaining between them. CDR3 size: 15 residues. CDR1 and CDR2 from the germline V gene are SGDLS and YYNGEE. The CDR3: CASSVGAGRTVEAFF. The CDR3 region has the DNA TGTGCCAGCAGCGTAGGGGCCGGACGGACAGTTGAAGCTTTCTTT. Drawing the rest from reference TRBV9 and TRBJ1-1, the complete variable domain is DSGVTQTPKHLITATGQRVTLRCSPRSGDLSVYWYQQSLDQGLQFLIQYYNGEERAKGNILERFSAQQFPDLHSELNLSSLELGDSALYFCASSVGAGRTVEAFFGQGTRLTVV.

V gene TRBV9 combines with J gene TRBJ2-5, with 12 positions matching TRBD2. The CDR3 sequence is 16 residues long. Germline values: CDR1 SGDLS, CDR2 YYNGEE. V lost 3 bases to trimming and J lost 5 bases; unmatched junction nucleotides: 8. CDR3 nucleotide sequence: TGTGCCAGCAGCGACCCCCGGACTAGCGGGAAGGAGACCCAGTACTTC. Protein: CASSDPRTSGKETQYF.

This chain links TRBV18 with TRBJ1-2; 12 bases map to TRBD1. The CDR3 totals 15 residues. J was trimmed by 5 bases and V by 0 bases; bases with no gene match: 1. The germline CDR1 and CDR2 sequences are KGHSH and LQKENI. The CDR3 DNA is TGTGCCAGCTCACCACCGGGACAGGGGGCTTATGGCTACACCTTC. Amino acids: CASSPPGQGAYGYTF.

The CDR3 DNA is TGTGCCAGCAGTTACTCGGGGTCTCCAGAGACCCAGTACTTC. It specifies CASSYSGSPETQYF. V usage is TRBV6-2 or TRBV6-3 and J usage is TRBJ2-5, with D unresolved. The V gene lost 0 bases and the J gene lost 4 bases, with 9 bases spanning the gap. Looked up from germline, CDR1 is MNHEY and CDR2 is SVGEGT. CDR3 size: 14 residues.

The chain uses TRBV7-2 and TRBJ1-6; D not certain. Germline assignment: CDR1 SGHTA and CDR2 FQGNSA. CDR3 size: 17 residues. With 0 bases removed from V and 0 bases from J, the gap between germline ends came to 9 bases. CDR3 amino acids: CASSLAASPSYNSPLHF. CDR3 nucleotides: TGTGCCAGCAGCTTAGCAGCCTCTCCCTCCTATAATTCACCCCTCCACTTT.

J is TRBJ1-5 and V is TRBV6-1; 7 bases fit TRBD1. Germline V gene sequence: CDR1 MNHNS, CDR2 SASEGT. Trimming removed 2 bases from V and 2 bases from J; junction bases left unmatched: 6. The CDR3 length is 16 residues. The CDR3 loop reads CASSELRQGGNQPQHF. The DNA of the CDR3 is TGTGCCAGCAGTGAATTGAGACAGGGTGGCAATCAGCCCCAGCATTTT.

The chain carries TRBV27 and TRBJ2-7, with D maybe TRBD1 (5 bases). The CDR3 spans 15 residues. V was cut by 4 bases and J by 4 bases, with 17 bases left in between. CDR1 and CDR2 from the germline V gene are MNHEY and SMNVEV (reference sequence). The CDR3 DNA reads as TGTGCCAGCAGTTCTTGGCAGGGCAATCGTTACGAGCAGTACTTC. It translates to CASSSWQGNRYEQYF.

This clone appeared once. This sequence joins TRBV7-9 and TRBJ1-2, with 9 bases fitting TRBD1. Germline CDR1 reads SEHNR; CDR2 reads FQNEAQ (reference sequence). J was trimmed by 8 bases and V by 1 base; bases with no gene match: 5. The CDR3 contains 14 residues. The CDR3 DNA follows: TGTGCCAGCAGCTTAGACAGGGGGCTTGGAGGCTACACCTTC. It codes for CASSLDRGLGGYTF.

The chain employs TRBV5-6 and TRBJ2-2; D not resolved. Germline assignment: CDR1 SGHDT and CDR2 YYEEEE. The CDR3 runs 16 residues. Trimming cost V 0 bases and J 3 bases, with 12 bases left between them. This CDR3 is CASSLATGRDTGELFF. The CDR3 DNA reads TGTGCCAGCAGCTTGGCTACGGGTCGGGACACCGGGGAGCTGTTTTTT.

This chain uses TRBV10-3 with TRBJ1-1; D is uncertain. Germline CDR1 and CDR2: ENHRY and SYGVKD. The V end was cut by 4 bases, the J end by 4 bases, with 10 bases between. The CDR3 runs 13 residues. The CDR3 DNA follows: TGTGCCATCAGTGGGTTAGGGATCACTGAAGCTTTCTTT. Its protein is CAISGLGITEAFF.

The J gene is TRBJ2-3, the V gene TRBV18; TRBD1 agrees at 8 bases. Germline CDR1 reads KGHSH; CDR2 reads LQKENI. After removal of 5 bases from V and 2 bases from J, the junction contained 6 bases not matched to a gene. There are 15 residues in the CDR3. CDR3 sequence: CASSGGTGPTDTQYF. Written as DNA, the CDR3 is TGTGCCAGCTCAGGAGGGACAGGACCCACAGATACGCAGTATTTT.

The chain employs TRBV19 and TRBJ1-1, with D maybe TRBD1 (6 bases). The CDR3 is made up of 16 amino acids. The germline CDR1 and CDR2 sequences are LNHDA and SQIVND (reference sequence). Between the trimmed V and J ends, which lost 10 bases and 0 bases, there was a span of 21 bases. The CDR3 DNA is TGTGCCACCCAAATGACCCAGGGGAGGTTGAACACTGAAGCTTTCTTT. Translation gives CATQMTQGRLNTEAFF.

The chain is built from TRBV18 and TRBJ2-7; no definite D call. CDR3 size: 13 residues. Trimming took 1 base from V and 5 from J, leaving 9 bases between them. CDR1 KGHSH and CDR2 LQKENI come from the germline V gene. CDR3 bases: TGTGCCAGCTCACCACAGCAGAGTCACGAGCAGTACTTC. Protein sequence: CASSPQQSHEQYF.

This clone was counted a few times. The rearrangement joins TRBV23-1 to TRBJ2-7; weak D call: TRBD1 (6 bases). TRBV23-1 is an open reading frame, and its role is uncertain. The V end was cut by 3 bases, the J end by 11 bases, with 29 bases between. CDR3 length: 17 residues. The CDR3 DNA reads as TGCGCCAGCAGTCACCCGCCCCGACCGGGACACCACTATCGGGAGTACTTC. It is translated as CASSHPPRPGHHYREYF.

This chain joins TRBV11-2 and TRBJ2-7; a weak D match, TRBD2 (7 bases). Trimming took off 0 bases at V and 0 bases at J, with 15 bases between the two ends. Germline V gene lookup returns CDR1 SGHAT and CDR2 FQNNGV. The CDR3 runs 17 residues. CDR3 in amino acids: CASSLDPRGGHSYEQYF. The CDR3 nucleotides read TGTGCCAGCAGCTTAGATCCCAGGGGAGGGCACTCCTACGAGCAGTACTTC.